The sequence of this TCR beta chain was determined in a study of shared clonotypes between healthy human individuals. The study's findings and limits: Despite large depth, sorted-subset datasets appeared incompletely sequenced.

Each sorted subset replicate got 200 ng genomic DNA, tens of thousands of genomes. Some clones are missing from TCRdb's copy, which holds only in-frame ones; the method was immunoSEQ multiplex PCR. The data contain 650,000 to 750,000 clones, about two thirds of them singletons. Only one count was recorded for this clone. Its antigen remains unknown. Source material: memory CD4+ T cells sorted from blood. Subset indicated: CD45RA-negative fraction. This sequence originates from a woman aged 25 to 45 in good health.

The CDR3 region is CASTQAESPSYNEQFF. The CDR3 nucleotides are TGTGCCAGCACCCAAGCCGAAAGCCCATCCTACAATGAGCAGTTCTTC. V is TRBV5-4 and J is TRBJ2-1; D unclear. The CDR3 covers 16 residues. V gave up 6 bases and J gave up 1 base, with 17 bases separating them. Germline CDR1 is SGHNT and CDR2 is YYREEE (reference sequence).